This T cell receptor (beta chain) was identified in a study of blood T cell repertoires in COVID-19. Study in general: Some COVID-19 samples were acute and others convalescent; all came from the United States, Italy and Spain. T cells, B-cell-depleted T cells, or PBMCs supplied cDNA or gDNA.

In the study's own analysis: Amplifying reference gene primers gave estimates of nucleated cell counts. Sequencing used immunoSEQ multiplex PCR; TCRdb keeps in-frame clones, though not all of them. V and J calls plus clone size are reproduced from that table; the DNA served to infer D and trimming. Counted here are around 40,000 clones, about four fifths occurring once; the ten biggest clones make up 35% to 45%. The CDR3 runs 11 residues. Trimming cost V 7 bases and J 4 bases, with 5 bases left between them. Germline values: CDR1 LNHDA, CDR2 SQIVND (reference sequence). The sequenced sample was peripheral blood. This receptor was identified in a man aged 80 or over with active or convalescent COVID-19. This sequence joins TRBV19 and TRBJ2-1; D remains ambiguous. The CDR3 region is CASTSYNEQFF. The CDR3 DNA sequence: TGTGCCAGTACCTCGTACAATGAGCAGTTCTTC.